Listed below are T cell receptor beta chains from one sample, sequenced in a study of blood T cell repertoires in COVID-19. The assay was immunoSEQ multiplex PCR, and TCRdb's table has in-frame clones only and misses some. The profile shows approximately 50,000 clones, roughly 90% of them singletons. Specimen: peripheral blood. Receptors originate from a human donor in a cohort sampled during active COVID-19. CDR3s include the opening cysteine and the closing phenylalanine or tryptophan. A D gene is named only where the DNA matches it firmly. Not every row has a clone size; where given, it reads once, few, many or a size class.

TRBV20-1,NA,NA,TRBJ1-5,13,CSASYGRDQPQHF
TRBV24-1,NA,NA,TRBJ1-5,17,CATSVIGSGEDNQPQHF
TRBV6-2/TRBV6-3,NA,NA,TRBJ2-6,15,CASSSAGSGANVLTF
TRBV6-5,once,NA,TRBJ1-4,15,CASDPRQGINEKLFF
TRBV7-2,NA,TRBD1,TRBJ2-3,15,CASSQRTGVTDTQYF
TRBV9,NA,NA,TRBJ2-3,15,CASSVNYGGTDTQYF
TRBV2,few,NA,TRBJ1-5,14,CASSSTGPNQPQHF
TRBV23-1,NA,NA,TRBJ1-1,16,CASSQRSRAINTEAFF
TRBV7-2,NA,NA,TRBJ1-5,16,CASSRGSSAGNQPQHF
TRBV16,few,TRBD1,TRBJ1-1,16,CASSQFGDSMNTEAFF
TRBV21-1,NA,NA,TRBJ2-7,13,CASSEGQAYEQYF
TRBV4-2,NA,TRBD2,TRBJ2-1,17,CASSMGTGTSGMNEQFF
TRBV7-3,NA,NA,TRBJ2-1,13,CASSLWALNEQFF
TRBV6-4,NA,NA,TRBJ1-1,13,CASSDLGDTEAFF
TRBV23-1,NA,TRBD1,TRBJ2-2,17,CASSDQADRANTGELFF
TRBV6-5,NA,TRBD1,TRBJ1-2,15,CASSTGTGGSYGYTF
TRBV28,NA,NA,TRBJ1-5,17,CASSATPIGGSNQPQHF
TRBV11-2,NA,TRBD1,TRBJ1-6,16,CASSLGVRGDNSPLHF
TRBV7-2,once,NA,TRBJ1-2,14,CASSLETVNYGYTF
TRBV19,NA,NA,TRBJ1-5,12,CASNSLVQPQHF
TRBV6-5,once,TRBD2,TRBJ2-1,16,CASSYARSGRGNEQFF
TRBV19,NA,NA,TRBJ2-1,15,CASSTTGRTVVGQFF
TRBV28,NA,NA,TRBJ2-3,13,CASSLSGRDTQYF
TRBV5-6,NA,NA,TRBJ2-7,13,CASSFSSSYEQYF
TRBV7-2,NA,NA,TRBJ2-7,12,CASSLGLNEQYF
TRBV7-9,NA,TRBD1,TRBJ1-2,14,CASSHGQGAGGYTF
TRBV21-1,NA,NA,TRBJ2-7,14,CASSNGLAGWEQYF
TRBV27,NA,NA,TRBJ1-4,13,CASSQGIKEKLFF
TRBV7-3,NA,TRBD1,TRBJ1-2,13,CASSVQGLGGYTF
TRBV7-2,NA,NA,TRBJ2-5,14,CASSPGGIQETQYF
TRBV6-5,NA,TRBD1,TRBJ2-2,15,CASSYRTGGYGELFF
TRBV9,NA,TRBD1,TRBJ1-6,16,CASSAKSGQVNSPLHF
TRBV15,NA,TRBD2,TRBJ2-3,16,CATSRGAGGPSYTQYF
TRBV24-1,NA,TRBD2,TRBJ2-1,16,CATSDHPTSGSYEQFF
TRBV6-5,NA,TRBD1,TRBJ1-5,15,CASRRTGYSNQPQHF
TRBV9,NA,TRBD2,TRBJ2-3,16,CASSVEAGGRTDTQYF
TRBV19,NA,TRBD2,TRBJ2-1,14,CASRDIAGGNEQFF
TRBV5-1,NA,TRBD1,TRBJ1-6,15,CASSSTGRINSPLHF
TRBV29-1,once,NA,TRBJ1-1,13,CSTRQRPNTEAFF
TRBV19,NA,TRBD1,TRBJ1-2,13,CASTTGNLYGYTF
TRBV15,NA,NA,TRBJ1-1,15,CATSRDIDSNTEAFF
TRBV7-9,NA,NA,TRBJ2-5,15,CASGGGITSGGTQYF
TRBV7-2,once,NA,TRBJ1-2,11,CASAGVYGYTF
TRBV19,NA,NA,TRBJ1-5,15,CASKGGTPGVQPQHF
TRBV14,NA,TRBD1,TRBJ1-2,14,CASSHSGQGYGYTF